This T cell receptor (beta chain) appears in the sequencing data of a study of early T cells in non-severe SARS-CoV-2 infection. Study as a whole: It was bulk RNA from unsorted whole blood that was sequenced, and the chains were unpaired.

This clonotype was seen at least ten times. Its antigen is unknown. Study-wide results and caveats: Private and CD4 specificities were missed by VDJdb matching, skewed to anti-spike CD8.

Molecules of cDNA were individually given unique molecular identifiers that were attached to them. Each CDR3 protein gets one entry after TCRdb re-called the 5' RACE reads with MiXCR. The table has roughly 57,000 distinct CDR3 sequences, about 13% seen once. J was trimmed by 1 base and V by 5 bases; bases with no gene match: 8. CDR1 and CDR2 from the germline V gene are SGHTA and FQGTGA. The CDR3 totals 17 residues. The genes are TRBV7-3 and TRBJ2-2; 9 bases map to TRBD2. This sequence was found in an adult who was a healthcare worker with PCR-confirmed SARS-CoV-2 infection or an uninfected control (not recorded which). The sequencing here drew on whole blood, taken at baseline. The CDR3 region has the DNA TGTGCCAGCAGCCCCGCGGGAGGGGGCATGAACACCGGGGAGCTGTTTTTT. Its translation: CASSPAGGGMNTGELFF.